The 17 T cell receptor beta chains listed next were all sequenced from one sample in a study of T cell clonality in common variable immunodeficiency. Produced via immunoSEQ multiplex PCR; TCRdb's table is partial and in-frame only. The sample lists 35,000 to 50,000 clones, none appearing once, the ten largest making up about 0.7%. Material: peripheral blood mononuclear cells. The receptor set was obtained from a person between 18 and 70 years old in good health.

Turning to this clone: A single base is all that separates this from a far larger clone, so a read error is likely. The missing CDR3 end, 3 residues past where the read stops, is filled in from the germline J gene. The chain carries TRBV6-1 and TRBJ1-2, with D possibly matching TRBD1 (5 bases). Germline CDR1 and CDR2: MNHNS and SASEGT. The CDR3 totals 15 residues. The sequenced CDR3 bases are TGTGCCAGCAGTGAACTAGCGGGGGGTTACAATGAG. Translating it yields CASSELAGGYNE. In full, the CDR3 reads CASSELAGGYNEYTF.

This clone was counted at least ten times. The read gets to within 3 residues of the CDR3 end, and the germline J gene fills in the rest. J is TRBJ1-5 and V is TRBV2, with 8 bases fitting TRBD1. Looked up from germline, CDR1 is SNHLY and CDR2 is FYNNEI. V trimming: 3 bases; J trimming: 2 bases; junction bases outside the gene matches: 0. The CDR3 consists of 14 residues. The CDR3 bases that were read are TGTGCCAGCAGTGAGGACAGGGGCAATCAGCCC. This translates into CASSEDRGNQP. The whole CDR3 reads CASSEDRGNQPQHF.

This clone appeared many times. With the read ending 3 residues before the CDR3 end, the germline J gene is used to fill in that end. This chain links TRBV19 with TRBJ1-1; D uncertain. Between the trimmed V and J ends, which lost 7 bases and 2 bases, there was a span of 11 bases. The germline V gene has CDR1 LNHDA and CDR2 SQIVND (reference sequence). There are 13 residues in the CDR3. CDR3: CASNPGFNTEAFF. The sequenced part of the CDR3 DNA is TGTGCCAGTAATCCGGGTTTTAACACTGAA.

This clone came up many times. The CDR3 goes on 3 residues after the read ends, and that part is filled in from the germline J gene. This sequence joins TRBV19 and TRBJ2-1; TRBD1 might be the D (6 bases). V lost 4 bases to trimming and J lost 9 bases, with 10 bases between them. This CDR3 has 12 amino acids. Germline CDR1 reads LNHDA; CDR2 reads SQIVND (reference sequence). The part of the CDR3 DNA that was read is TGTGCCAGTAGTAAGGGGGTGACTGAG. Residues: CASSKGVTE. The whole CDR3 sequence reads CASSKGVTEQFF. Using reference TRBV19 and TRBJ2-1 for the parts outside the CDR3, the full variable domain is DGGITQSPKYLFRKEGQNVTLSCEQNLNHDAMYWYRQDPGQGLRLIYYSQIVNDFQKGDIAEGYSVSREKKESFPLTVTSAQKNPTAFYLCASSKGVTEQFFGPGTRLTVL.

This clone was counted many times. The read gets to within 3 residues of the CDR3 end, and the germline J gene fills in the rest. J is TRBJ2-2 and V is TRBV18, with a weak D call TRBD1 (5 bases). The V gene lost 3 bases and the J gene lost 0 bases, with 17 bases spanning the gap. Germline V lookup: CDR1 KGHSH, CDR2 LQKENI. The CDR3 is 18 residues long. Partial CDR3 DNA: TGTGCCAGCTCACCCAGACAGCTAGGGTACGCGAACACCGGGGAG. Amino acid sequence: CASSPRQLGYANTGE. From start to end, the CDR3 is CASSPRQLGYANTGELFF. Full variable domain (rest looked up from reference TRBV18 and TRBJ2-2): NAGVMQNPRHLVRRRGQEARLRCSPMKGHSHVYWYRQLPEEGLKFMVYLQKENIIDESGMPKERFSAEFPKEGPSILRIQQVVRGDSAAYFCASSPRQLGYANTGELFFGEGSRLTVL.

This clone was recorded many times. The read terminates 3 residues ahead of where the CDR3 ends, so the germline J gene completes it. The rearrangement uses TRBV7-3 and TRBJ2-1, with D tentatively TRBD1 (5 bases). The germline V and J ends were trimmed by 1 base and 2 bases, with 9 bases remaining between them. CDR1 and CDR2 from the germline V gene are SGHTA and FQGTGA. The CDR3 runs 15 residues. The CDR3 DNA, read in part, is TGTGCCAGCAGCTTAATGGCAGGGCCCTACAATGAG. It translates to CASSLMAGPYNE. The entire CDR3 reads CASSLMAGPYNEQFF.

This clone showed up many times. The sequence runs out 3 residues before the end of the CDR3; the remainder is reconstructed from the germline J gene. The chain links TRBV6-2 or TRBV6-3 to TRBJ1-1; TRBD1 might be the D (6 bases). From germline, CDR1 is MNHEY and CDR2 SVGEGT. The CDR3 is 13 residues long. The V and J ends lost 8 bases and 4 bases respectively, with 14 bases between them. Incomplete CDR3 DNA: TGTGCCAGCGCACGGGGGGCGGGCACTGAA. Translating gives CASARGAGTE. The entire CDR3 is CASARGAGTEAFF.

This clone was seen repeatedly, ten times or more. The read is 3 residues too short to cover the CDR3 end, so that end is filled in from the germline J gene. The chain uses TRBV12-3 or TRBV12-4 and TRBJ2-2, with D perhaps TRBD2 (5 bases). V gave up 3 bases and J gave up 4 bases, with 15 bases separating them. The CDR3 consists of 16 residues. The DNA read from the CDR3 is TGTGCCAGCAGTTTTTTCCGCGCAGCGGTCACCGGGGAG. Amino acid sequence: CASSFFRAAVTGE. The full CDR3 reads CASSFFRAAVTGELFF.

This clone was observed many times. The DNA ends 3 residues before the CDR3 does, and the rest of the CDR3 is filled in from the germline J gene. The rearrangement joins TRBV20-1 to TRBJ2-2; TRBD2 might be the D (5 bases). Germline CDR1 and CDR2: DFQATT and SNEGSKA (reference sequence). The CDR3 loop spans 15 amino acids. V lost 0 bases to trimming and J lost 5 bases, with 13 bases between them. CDR3 bases read: TGCAGTGCTAGAGATCTAAGGACGGGGACCGGGGAG. Translation gives CSARDLRTGTGE. The complete CDR3 reads CSARDLRTGTGELFF.

In its sample, this clone was seen many times. The sequence runs out 3 residues before the end of the CDR3; the remainder is reconstructed from the germline J gene. This rearrangement joins TRBV5-4 to TRBJ1-3; D unclear. V was pared by 3 bases and J by 1 base, with 11 bases between. The length of the CDR3 is 15 residues. The V gene's germline CDR1 is SGHNT and CDR2 YYREEE (reference sequence). The CDR3 DNA, read in part, is TGTGCCAGCAGCTCCCAAGCGGGATCTGGAAACACC. It is translated as CASSSQAGSGNT. The full-length CDR3 reads as CASSSQAGSGNTIYF.

This clone showed up many times. The read falls 3 residues short of the CDR3 end, and the missing part is taken from the germline J gene. The V and J genes are TRBV20-1 and TRBJ2-1; the D is unclear. Trimming shortened V by 4 bases and J by 1 base, and 5 bases separated the two germline ends. The CDR3 loop spans 12 amino acids. Per germline, CDR1 DFQATT and CDR2 SNEGSKA (reference sequence). The CDR3 region is CSATFSYNEQFF. The covered CDR3 bases are TGCAGTGCTACCTTTTCCTACAATGAG.

The table lists this clone with many counts. The sequenced fragment ends 3 residues before the CDR3 boundary, so the rest is inferred from the germline J gene. The genes are TRBV3-1 (or the pseudogene TRBV3-2) and TRBJ2-7; D perhaps matches TRBD2 (6 bases). Germline CDR1 LGHDT, CDR2 YNNKEL (reference sequence). Trimming stripped 1 base from V and 6 bases from J, with 16 bases between. The CDR3 is made up of 15 amino acids. The CDR3 sequence: CASSQVSSVGSEQYF. The CDR3 DNA, read in part, is TGTGCCAGCAGCCAAGTCTCTAGCGTGGGCTCCGAG.

In this sample, this clone turned up many times. The read gets to within 3 residues of the CDR3 end, and the germline J gene fills in the rest. The V gene is TRBV5-1, the J gene TRBJ2-5; D may be TRBD1 (7 bases). Trimming removed 2 bases at V and 4 bases at J, with 18 bases between. In germline, CDR1 is SGHRS, CDR2 YFSETQ. The CDR3 covers 16 residues. CDR3 sequence: CASSFEGAGGGETQYF. The DNA read from the CDR3 is TGCGCCAGCAGCTTTGAGGGGGCCGGAGGGGGAGAGACC.

This clone was picked up many times. The read finishes 3 residues shy of the CDR3 end, and the germline J gene is used to complete it. This chain joins TRBV11-2 and TRBJ2-2, with 7 bases identical to TRBD1. Germline CDR1 SGHAT, CDR2 FQNNGV. The V and J ends lost 3 bases and 4 bases, in that order; junction bases with no gene match: 5. CDR3 length: 15 residues. CDR3 DNA (partial): TGTGCCAGCAGCTTCGACAGGGCCAGCACCGGGGAG. Translated: CASSFDRASTGE. The full CDR3 protein is CASSFDRASTGELFF.

This clone was counted many times. The observed sequence ends 3 residues before the CDR3 terminus, with the missing tail filled in from the germline J gene. The J gene is TRBJ1-1, the V gene TRBV5-6, with no clear D. The CDR3 contains 12 residues. Germline V gene lookup returns CDR1 SGHDT and CDR2 YYEEEE. V lost 0 bases to trimming and J lost 6 bases, with 6 bases between them. The CDR3 loop is CASSLGASEAFF. CDR3 bases read: TGTGCCAGCAGCTTGGGGGCCTCTGAA.

This clone was observed at least ten times. The CDR3 goes on 3 residues after the read ends, and that part is filled in from the germline J gene. The chain is built from TRBV19 and TRBJ2-7; D is ambiguous. V was clipped by 7 bases and J by 6 bases, with 10 bases between them. CDR3 length equals 11 residues. Germline V gene sequence: CDR1 LNHDA, CDR2 SQIVND (reference sequence). Here the CDR3 reads CASKYAVEQYF. The part of the CDR3 DNA that was read is TGTGCCAGTAAGTACGCGGTCGAG.

This clone was recorded at least ten times. The read is 3 residues too short to cover the CDR3 end, so that end is filled in from the germline J gene. The chain combines TRBV13 with TRBJ1-2, with 8 bases matching TRBD1. V lost 0 bases to trimming and J lost 2 bases; unmatched junction nucleotides: 8. Germline values: CDR1 PRHDT, CDR2 FYEKMQ (reference sequence). The CDR3 loop spans 17 amino acids. The sequenced part of the CDR3 DNA is TGTGCCAGCAGCTTAGGCTGGGTCAGGGGGCTAAACTATGGC. This codes for CASSLGWVRGLNYG. The full CDR3 reads CASSLGWVRGLNYGYTF.